This TCR beta chain was obtained from a study of PD-L1 blockade in urothelial cancer. The protocol was immunoSEQ multiplex PCR, while the TCRdb copy is restricted to in-frame clones and leaves out a portion. The sample has 70,000 to 75,000 clones; approximately 91% are singletons. The CDR3 consists of 12 residues. Deletions cut 4 bases from V and 6 bases from J, with 11 bases between. CDR1 and CDR2 (germline): SGHRS, YFSETQ. This sequence originates from a man in his sixties with urothelial cancer. The chain combines TRBV5-1 with TRBJ2-7; D is perhaps TRBD1 (6 bases). Sequencing was performed on PBMCs, taken around atezolizumab (anti-PD-L1) treatment. The CDR3 nucleotides are TGCGCCAGCAGCCTGGGACAAACCGAGCAGTACTTC. It translates to CASSLGQTEQYF.